Below, 9 T cell receptor beta chains from the same sample are listed, as sequenced in a study of shared clonotypes between healthy human individuals. Some clones are missing from TCRdb's copy, which holds only in-frame ones; the method was immunoSEQ multiplex PCR. The sample holds about 2.1 million clones, around 95% seen once. CD8 cells regarded as naive lacked CD45RO, were positively chosen for CCR7, and omitted terminally differentiated effector memory CD45RA+ cells. The sample taken for sequencing was naive CD8+ T cells from PBMCs. All receptors come from a man aged 18 to 30 in good health. Some clones in this sample may be carry-over from other donors' samples.

Turning to this clone: Different DNA sequences within this sample yield the same CDR3. The gene calls are TRBV7-8 and TRBJ1-1; 7 bases fit TRBD1. V lost 4 bases to trimming and J lost 0 bases; unmatched junction nucleotides: 2. Germline CDR1 SGHVS, CDR2 FQNEAQ. The CDR3 length is 14 residues. The CDR3 sequence is CASSWGQLNTEAFF. The CDR3, as DNA: TGTGCCAGCAGCTGGGGACAGTTGAACACTGAAGCTTTCTTT.

The gene calls are TRBV18 and TRBJ2-7; 11 bases are shared with TRBD2. CDR1 and CDR2 from the germline V gene are KGHSH and LQKENI. The CDR3 has 15 residues. Trimming cost V 2 bases and J 4 bases; bases outside gene matches: 4. The CDR3 sequence is CASSPSTSGTYEQYF. The CDR3 bases are TGTGCCAGCTCACCATCGACTAGCGGGACTTACGAGCAGTACTTC.

The sample holds one count of this clone. The J gene is TRBJ1-5, the V gene TRBV19, with D perhaps TRBD1 (5 bases). Looked up from germline, CDR1 is LNHDA and CDR2 is SQIVND (reference sequence). This CDR3 has 14 amino acids. Deletions cut 6 bases from V and 2 bases from J, with 11 bases between. The CDR3 loop is CASRGRGGNQPQHF. In DNA form, the CDR3 reads TGTGCCAGTAGAGGGAGGGGAGGCAATCAGCCCCAGCATTTT. Full variable domain (outside the CDR3, taken from reference TRBV19 and TRBJ1-5): DGGITQSPKYLFRKEGQNVTLSCEQNLNHDAMYWYRQDPGQGLRLIYYSQIVNDFQKGDIAEGYSVSREKKESFPLTVTSAQKNPTAFYLCASRGRGGNQPQHFGDGTRLSIL.

To note about this clone: Only one base separates this from a far larger clonotype, so it likely reflects a read error. Other DNA sequences within the sample encode an identical CDR3. The chain couples TRBV5-1 to TRBJ2-7; possible D gene TRBD2, 5 bases. V was clipped by 4 bases and J by 3 bases, with 8 bases between them. The CDR3 runs to 12 residues. Per the germline V gene, CDR1 is SGHRS and CDR2 is YFSETQ. For the CDR3, the DNA is TGCGCCAGCAGCCCCCGGGGCTACGAGCAGTACTTC. Amino acid sequence: CASSPRGYEQYF.

To note about this clone: This CDR3 is also generated by other DNA sequences in the sample. The CDR3 nucleotides read TGTGCCAGTAGTATCGACAGAGGCTACGAGCAGTACTTC. Residues: CASSIDRGYEQYF. This chain links TRBV19 with TRBJ2-7; tentative D call: TRBD1 (5 bases). The CDR3 runs to 13 residues. Germline loops: CDR1 LNHDA, CDR2 SQIVND (reference sequence). V lost 3 bases to trimming and J lost 3 bases, with 9 bases between them.

The rearrangement links TRBV29-1 to TRBJ2-7, with TRBD2 matching over 11 bases. The J segment lost 1 base and the V segment lost 3 bases, leaving 8 bases of the junction unmatched. In germline, CDR1 is SQVTM, CDR2 ANQGSEA. This CDR3 contains 16 residues. Here the CDR3 DNA reads TGCAGCGTTGAGGGTTTTAGCGGGAGGGATTCCTACGAGCAGTACTTC. Its protein product is CSVEGFSGRDSYEQYF.

V is TRBV5-8 and J is TRBJ2-7; 7 bases fit TRBD1. J was trimmed by 1 base and V by 1 base; bases with no gene match: 8. This CDR3 contains 16 residues. The germline CDR1 and CDR2 sequences are SGHTS and YDEGEE. The CDR3 protein is CASSLRLGGTSYEQYF. CDR3 sequence (DNA): TGTGCCAGCAGCTTGAGGTTAGGGGGCACGTCCTACGAGCAGTACTTC.

The J gene is TRBJ1-5, the V gene TRBV6-1; weak D call: TRBD1 (5 bases). Germline loops: CDR1 MNHNS, CDR2 SASEGT. The CDR3 extends over 16 amino acids. Trimming cost V 0 bases and J 0 bases, with 9 bases left between them. The CDR3 DNA is TGTGCCAGCAGTGAAGCACCGGGACTTAGCAATCAGCCCCAGCATTTT. This gives the protein CASSEAPGLSNQPQHF.

The chain joins TRBV19 to TRBJ2-1, with 7 nucleotides matching TRBD1. The V segment lost 7 bases and the J segment 0 bases; nucleotides outside the gene matches: 9. Germline lookup yields CDR1 LNHDA and CDR2 SQIVND (reference sequence). CDR3 length: 16 residues. The CDR3 coding sequence is TGTGCCAGTAATCGGGGACAGCCACTCTCCTACAATGAGCAGTTCTTC. This sequence encodes CASNRGQPLSYNEQFF.